Listed here are 6 T cell receptor beta chains from one sample, sequenced in a study of CD4+ T cells in melanoma. Clones were read by immunoSEQ multiplex PCR, and TCRdb kept only the in-frame ones, dropping some. The repertoire includes over 100,000 clones, around 93% of them detected once, and 3.3% sits in the top ten. The material sequenced was peripheral blood. The receptors stem from a human donor with melanoma.

V is TRBV30 and J is TRBJ2-5; 7 positions match TRBD2. Losses at the gene ends were 0 bases for V and 5 bases for J; bases not matched to a gene: 12. The germline CDR1 and CDR2 sequences are GTSNPN and SVGIG (reference sequence). This CDR3 region has 16 residues. As DNA, the CDR3 is TGTGCCTGGAGTGTTTTCCTCCGCGGGGGTGGGGAGACCCAGTACTTC. This codes for CAWSVFLRGGGETQYF.

Comment on this clone: The sample carries other DNA sequences with the same CDR3. This chain connects TRBV11-2 to TRBJ1-6; D call uncertain. Trimming took off 2 bases at V and 7 bases at J, with 3 bases between the two ends. CDR1 and CDR2 from the germline V gene are SGHAT and FQNNGV. CDR3 length: 12 amino acids. CDR3 sequence reads: CASSLRNSPLHF. CDR3 coding DNA: TGTGCCAGCAGCTTAAGGAATTCACCCCTCCACTTT. Full variable domain (missing parts from reference TRBV11-2 and TRBJ1-6): EAGVAQSPRYKIIEKRQSVAFWCNPISGHATLYWYQQILGQGPKLLIQFQNNGVVDDSQLPKDRFSAERLKGVDSTLKIQPAKLEDSAVYLCASSLRNSPLHFGNGTRLTVT.

The rearrangement joins TRBV6-6 to TRBJ2-3; tentative D call: TRBD1 (7 bases). V was pared by 6 bases and J by 5 bases, with 21 bases between. Per germline, CDR1 MNHNY and CDR2 SVGAGI (reference sequence). The CDR3 consists of 16 residues. CDR3 DNA: TGTGCCAGCAGAAGCCCGGGCAGGGGGGAAGGAGATACGCAGTATTTT. This translates into CASRSPGRGEGDTQYF.

This chain joins TRBV6-6 and TRBJ1-2, with a possible D match to TRBD1 (6 bases). The germline gives CDR1 MNHNY, CDR2 SVGAGI (reference sequence). Trimming took off 0 bases at V and 10 bases at J, with 12 bases between the two ends. The length of the CDR3 is 13 residues. The CDR3 sequence: CASSYSAGQYYTF. In nucleotides, the CDR3 is TGTGCCAGCAGTTACTCAGCCGGACAGTACTACACCTTC.

As DNA, the CDR3 is TGCGCCAGCAGCCAAGAAAGACAGGGAGGGGAGTCCTACGAGCAGTACTTC. Protein: CASSQERQGGESYEQYF. The chain combines TRBV4-3 with TRBJ2-7; D assignment may be TRBD1 or TRBD2 (7 bases each). This CDR3 contains 17 residues. Germline V CDR1 and CDR2: LGHNA, YSLEER. Trimming took off 0 bases at V and 1 base at J, with 16 bases between the two ends.

The chain joins TRBV6-5 to TRBJ2-7, with TRBD1 identical over 12 bases. CDR1 and CDR2 (germline): MNHEY, SVGAGI. This CDR3 has 16 amino acids. The V and J ends lost 4 bases and 5 bases, in that order; junction bases with no gene match: 9. The chain's CDR3 is CASSLSSGTGGDEQYF. For the CDR3, the DNA is TGTGCCAGCAGTTTGTCCTCCGGGACAGGGGGCGACGAGCAGTACTTC.